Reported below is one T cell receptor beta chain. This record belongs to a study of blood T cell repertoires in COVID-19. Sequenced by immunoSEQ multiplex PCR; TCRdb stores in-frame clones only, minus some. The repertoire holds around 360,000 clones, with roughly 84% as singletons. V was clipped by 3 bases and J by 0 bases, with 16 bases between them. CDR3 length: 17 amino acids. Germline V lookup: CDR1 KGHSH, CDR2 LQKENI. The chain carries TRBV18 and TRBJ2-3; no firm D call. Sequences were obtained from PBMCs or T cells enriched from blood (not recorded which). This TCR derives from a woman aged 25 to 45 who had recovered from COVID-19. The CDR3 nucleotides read TGTGCCAGCTCACCTTCCGAGACTGCATCTAGCACAGATACGCAGTATTTT. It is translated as CASSPSETASSTDTQYF.